This entry lists 17 T cell receptor beta chains sequenced from one sample in a study of long-term antiretroviral therapy in people with HIV. Run at survey level, the immunoSEQ assay was version v3.0. TCRdb's table, derived via immunoSEQ multiplex PCR, lists solely in-frame clones and lacks some. The table records 34,000 or so clones, 65% to 90% of them present only once. The source was unsorted PBMCs, collected about 3.4 years after starting antiretroviral therapy. The receptor source for this set is a man in his late teens or twenties with HIV.

This sequence joins TRBV12-5 and TRBJ2-3; 16 bases map to TRBD2. This CDR3 contains 19 residues. CDR1 is LGHNT and CDR2 is FRNRAP in the germline V gene. With 5 bases clipped from V and 3 bases from J, the junction kept 11 bases outside the gene matches. CDR3: CASGMGLAGGPAPTDTQYF. CDR3 sequence (DNA): TGTGCTAGTGGTATGGGACTAGCGGGAGGGCCGGCCCCGACAGATACGCAGTATTTT.

The chain couples TRBV11-2 to TRBJ2-7; D is possibly TRBD2 (5 bases). This CDR3 is 13 amino acids long. Trimming removed 4 bases from V and 3 bases from J, with 10 bases in between. The V gene's germline CDR1 is SGHAT and CDR2 FQNNGV. The CDR3 bases are TGTGCCAGCAGCTCGGGCGAGGGCTACGAGCAGTACTTC. Its translation: CASSSGEGYEQYF.

The rearrangement links TRBV18 to TRBJ2-7, with no clear D. The CDR3 length is 14 residues. V shed 3 bases and J shed 2 bases, with 11 bases lying between them. CDR1 and CDR2 (germline): KGHSH, LQKENI. CDR3 protein: CASSPGKGTYEQYF. Here the CDR3 DNA reads TGTGCCAGCTCACCGGGGAAGGGCACCTACGAGCAGTACTTC.

This chain uses TRBV6-1 with TRBJ1-1, with D possibly TRBD1 on 5 matching bases. Looked up from germline, CDR1 is MNHNS and CDR2 is SASEGT. The CDR3 runs 14 residues. V lost 2 bases and J 1 base, leaving 8 bases between the germline ends. The CDR3 DNA sequence: TGTGCCAGCAGTGAATGGGGCAGGAACACTGAAGCTTTCTTT. It translates to CASSEWGRNTEAFF.

The V call is TRBV7-9, the J call TRBJ2-5, with 10 bases fitting TRBD1. V lost 0 bases to trimming and J lost 5 bases; unmatched junction nucleotides: 6. Germline CDR1 and CDR2: SEHNR and FQNEAQ (reference sequence). The CDR3 covers 16 residues. CDR3 DNA sequence: TGTGCCAGCAGCTTAGCCAGGGACAGGGGCCAGGAGACCCAGTACTTC. Protein product: CASSLARDRGQETQYF.

This chain joins TRBV11-1 and TRBJ2-7, with D possibly being TRBD1 (5 bases). CDR3 length: 14 amino acids. Germline CDR1 reads SGHAT; CDR2 reads FQDESV (reference sequence). Trimming left V 6 bases short and J 3 bases short, with 15 bases between. The CDR3 loop reads CASRGQGPNYEQYF. The CDR3 nucleotides read TGTGCCAGCAGGGGTCAGGGTCCAAACTACGAGCAGTACTTC.

The rearrangement uses TRBV27 and TRBJ1-1; D may be TRBD1 (5 bases). V was clipped by 10 bases and J by 4 bases, with 13 bases between them. The CDR3 has 12 residues. The V gene's germline CDR1 is MNHEY and CDR2 SMNVEV (reference sequence). CDR3: CATAAGGTEAFF. DNA of the CDR3: TGTGCCACCGCGGCGGGGGGCACTGAAGCTTTCTTT.

The chain links TRBV9 to TRBJ2-7; 8 bases are shared with TRBD1. Germline V lookup: CDR1 SGDLS, CDR2 YYNGEE. V was clipped by 0 bases and J by 3 bases; unmatched bases: 5. This CDR3 has 15 amino acids. CDR3 loop: CASSVEGQASYEQYF. CDR3 DNA: TGTGCCAGCAGCGTAGAGGGACAGGCCAGCTACGAGCAGTACTTC.

By sample share, this clone is medium-sized. V is TRBV4-2 and J is TRBJ2-2, with 12 nucleotides matching TRBD1. Trimming at V came to 4 bases and at J to 4 bases, leaving 10 bases not matched to a gene. CDR1 is LGHNA, CDR2 YNFKEQ, per germline. The CDR3 has 18 amino acids. DNA of the CDR3: TGTGCCAGCAGCCTATCCCCCGGGGACAGGGGGCCCACCGGGGAGCTGTTTTTT. Encoded protein: CASSLSPGDRGPTGELFF.

V and J are TRBV5-8 and TRBJ1-4; 8 bases are shared with TRBD1. With V trimmed by 0 bases and J by 7 bases, 2 bases remained unmatched. The germline gives CDR1 SGHTS, CDR2 YDEGEE. The CDR3 is made up of 14 amino acids. CDR3 in amino acids: CASSLAGGGEKLFF. DNA for the CDR3: TGTGCCAGCAGCTTGGCAGGGGGCGGTGAAAAACTGTTTTTT.

The V and J genes are TRBV11-2 and TRBJ1-1, with 7 bases fitting TRBD1. The junction had 9 bases not matched to a gene; V was cut back by 6 bases and J by 5 bases. There are 14 residues in the CDR3. The germline CDR1 and CDR2 sequences are SGHAT and FQNNGV. The CDR3 DNA sequence: TGTGCCAGCAGAGACCGACAGGGATGGACTGAAGCTTTCTTT. This gives the protein CASRDRQGWTEAFF.

This clone was detected only a few times. The chain uses TRBV6-1 and TRBJ2-7, with 7 bases identical to TRBD1. The CDR3 consists of 14 residues. The junction had 6 bases not matched to a gene; V was cut back by 4 bases and J by 3 bases. The germline V gene encodes CDR1 MNHNS and CDR2 SASEGT. CDR3 bases: TGTGCCAGCAGTGTGGGGCAGGGGGTCTACGAGCAGTACTTC. Its translation is CASSVGQGVYEQYF.

V and J are TRBV9 and TRBJ2-7; D call uncertain. The CDR3 spans 13 residues. V dropped 0 bases and J dropped 1 base, with 5 bases sitting between them. The V gene's germline CDR1 is SGDLS and CDR2 YYNGEE. The CDR3 spells CASSVDTSYEQYF. CDR3 bases: TGTGCCAGCAGCGTAGACACTTCCTACGAGCAGTACTTC.

This chain joins TRBV5-4 and TRBJ2-6, with D perhaps matching TRBD2 (6 bases). V dropped 5 bases and J dropped 0 bases, with 9 bases sitting between them. There are 15 residues in the CDR3. Germline lookup yields CDR1 SGHNT and CDR2 YYREEE (reference sequence). In nucleotides, the CDR3 is TGTGCCAGCAGGGGGGGTTACTCTGGGGCCAACGTCCTGACTTTC. It encodes CASRGGYSGANVLTF.

The count of this clone is one. The J gene is TRBJ2-7, the V gene TRBV11-1; D may be TRBD1 (6 bases). The germline V and J ends were trimmed by 5 bases and 5 bases, with 16 bases remaining between them. This CDR3 has 14 residues. Looked up from germline, CDR1 is SGHAT and CDR2 is FQDESV (reference sequence). The chain's CDR3 is CASSHPQGWNEQYF. The DNA of the CDR3 is TGTGCCAGCAGCCACCCACAGGGTTGGAACGAGCAGTACTTC.

The chain couples TRBV7-7 to TRBJ2-3; D ambiguous. This CDR3 spans 13 amino acids. Germline V gene data show CDR1 as SSHAT and CDR2 as FNYEAQ (reference sequence). The V gene lost 0 bases and the J gene lost 2 bases, with 3 bases spanning the gap. CDR3 coding DNA: TGTGCCAGCAGCTTAGCCTACACAGATACGCAGTATTTT. Translation gives CASSLAYTDTQYF.

The rearrangement joins TRBV10-1 to TRBJ2-4; 7 nucleotides line up with TRBD1. V gave up 1 base and J gave up 0 bases; unmatched junction bases: 9. The CDR3 totals 18 residues. Germline V gene lookup returns CDR1 WNHNN and CDR2 SYGVQD (reference sequence). The CDR3, as DNA: TGCGCCAGCAGTGAGTTCCCCATCGACAGGGCAGCCAAAAACATTCAGTACTTC. Amino acid sequence: CASSEFPIDRAAKNIQYF.